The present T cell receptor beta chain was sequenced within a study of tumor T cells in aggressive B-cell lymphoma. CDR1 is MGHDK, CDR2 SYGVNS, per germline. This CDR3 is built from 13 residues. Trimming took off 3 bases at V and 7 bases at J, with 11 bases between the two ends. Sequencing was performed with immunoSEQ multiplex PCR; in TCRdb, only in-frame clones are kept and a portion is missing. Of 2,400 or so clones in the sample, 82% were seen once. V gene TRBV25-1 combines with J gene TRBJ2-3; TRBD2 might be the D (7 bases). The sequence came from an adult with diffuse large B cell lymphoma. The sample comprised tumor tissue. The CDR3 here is CASSEGGAYTQYF. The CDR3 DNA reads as TGTGCCAGCAGTGAGGGGGGGGCATATACGCAGTATTTT. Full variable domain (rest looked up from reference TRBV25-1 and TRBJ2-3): EADIYQTPRYLVIGTGKKITLECSQTMGHDKMYWYQQDPGMELHLIHYSYGVNSTEKGDLSSESTVSRIRTEHFPLTLESARPSHTSQYLCASSEGGAYTQYFGPGTRLTVL.